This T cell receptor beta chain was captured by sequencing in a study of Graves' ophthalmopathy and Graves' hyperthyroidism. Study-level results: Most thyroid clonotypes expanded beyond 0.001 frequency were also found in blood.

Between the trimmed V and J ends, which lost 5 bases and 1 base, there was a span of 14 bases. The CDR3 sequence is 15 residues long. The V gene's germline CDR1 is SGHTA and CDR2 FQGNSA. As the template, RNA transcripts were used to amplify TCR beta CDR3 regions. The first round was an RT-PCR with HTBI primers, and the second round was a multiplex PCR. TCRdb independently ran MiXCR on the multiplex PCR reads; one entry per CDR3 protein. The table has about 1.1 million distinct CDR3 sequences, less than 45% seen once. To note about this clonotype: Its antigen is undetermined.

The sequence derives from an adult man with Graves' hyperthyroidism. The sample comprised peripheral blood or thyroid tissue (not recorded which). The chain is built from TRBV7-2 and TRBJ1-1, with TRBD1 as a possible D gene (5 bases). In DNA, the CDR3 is TGTGCCAGCAGCCCCGGGGGGAAGGGGAACACTGAAGCTTTCTTT. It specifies CASSPGGKGNTEAFF.